The clone carrying this T cell receptor (beta chain) was detected only a few times. Trimming took off 1 base at V and 4 bases at J, with 10 bases between the two ends. The CDR3 runs 14 residues. Germline CDR1 is MDHEN and CDR2 is SYDVKM. These data are taken from a study of CD8+ T cells in alopecia areata. cDNA serving as the sequencing template came from extracted, reverse transcribed RNA. Clones were sequenced by immunoSEQ multiplex PCR, and TCRdb holds only the in-frame ones, with some missing. The data show under 350,000 clones, with about three fifths seen just once and more than 1.5% held by the top ten. The treatment is: oral pan-JAK inhibitor, 5-10 mg twice daily.

The receptor's source is a human donor with alopecia areata. Material: CD4+ T cells sorted from blood, obtained at week 24, from a patient treated with tofacitinib. The V gene is TRBV28, the J gene TRBJ1-1; TRBD1 might be the D (5 bases). CDR3 protein: CASSLLMRGTEAFF. CDR3 DNA sequence: TGTGCCAGCAGTTTATTGATGAGGGGCACTGAAGCTTTCTTT.